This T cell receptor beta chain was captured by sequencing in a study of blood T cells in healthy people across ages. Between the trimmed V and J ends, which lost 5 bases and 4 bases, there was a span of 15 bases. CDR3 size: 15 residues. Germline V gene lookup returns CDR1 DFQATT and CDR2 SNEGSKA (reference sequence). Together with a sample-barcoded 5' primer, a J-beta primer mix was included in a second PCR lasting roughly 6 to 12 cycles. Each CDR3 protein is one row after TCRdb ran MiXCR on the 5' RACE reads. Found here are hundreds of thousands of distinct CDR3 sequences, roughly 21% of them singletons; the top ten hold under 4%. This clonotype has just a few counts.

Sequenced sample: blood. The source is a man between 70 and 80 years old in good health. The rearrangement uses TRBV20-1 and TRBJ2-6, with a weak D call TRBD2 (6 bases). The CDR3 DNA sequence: TGCAGTGCTCGGGGGACTTCTATCGGGGCCAACGTCCTGACTTTC. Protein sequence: CSARGTSIGANVLTF.